Listed below are T cell receptor beta chains from one sample, sequenced in a study of cytomegalovirus exposure and HLA in healthy donors. Profiled with immunoSEQ multiplex PCR; TCRdb holds only in-frame clones, not every one. Among approximately 59,000 clones listed, less than 65% were seen once. The sequencing input was PBMCs. The receptors originated from a young man in good health and CMV-seronegative. CDR3s include the opening cysteine and the closing phenylalanine or tryptophan. D genes are given only for firm matches. Clone size is stated in some rows and not others, as once, few, many or a class when expanded.

>TRBJ2-5|-|-|TRBV5-4
TGTGCCAGCAGCCTCGGGTACCAAGAGACCCAGTACTTC
CASSLGYQETQYF
>TRBJ2-5|few|TRBD1|TRBV7-9
TGTGCCAGCAGCGAGGACAGGGCAGGGGAGACCCAGTACTTC
CASSEDRAGETQYF
>TRBJ1-2|-|-|TRBV7-5
TGTGCCAGAAGCCCTCACAGGGGCGGCTATGGCTACACCTTC
CARSPHRGGYGYTF
>TRBJ2-5|-|-|TRBV5-1
TGCGCCAGCAGTACAGAAATCCAAGAGACCCAGTACTTC
CASSTEIQETQYF
>TRBJ1-1|-|-|TRBV14
TGTGCCAGCAGCCCCCGAGGCCCTCTCATGAACACTGAAGCTTTCTTT
CASSPRGPLMNTEAFF
>TRBJ2-3|few|TRBD2|TRBV7-2
TGTGCCAGCAGCTTGGGGACTAGCATAAGGGGGGATACGCAGTATTTT
CASSLGTSIRGDTQYF
>TRBJ1-2|-|-|TRBV6-5
TGTGCCAGCAGTTACTCGGCGGGGTTGGGCGGCTACACCTTC
CASSYSAGLGGYTF
>TRBJ2-7|-|-|TRBV30
TGTGCCTGGGGGACTGGGGGGACAGCCGAGTCCGAGCAGTACTTC
CAWGTGGTAESEQYF
>TRBJ1-1|-|-|TRBV6-5
TGTGCCAGCAGTTACTCGGGAGGGGTGAACACTGAAGCTTTCTTT
CASSYSGGVNTEAFF
>TRBJ1-1|once|TRBD1|TRBV13
TGTGCCAGCAGCCCGGACAGGGAGGTACCTGAAGCTTTCTTT
CASSPDREVPEAFF
>TRBJ2-5|-|-|TRBV2
TGTGCCAGGGGCCGTGAAGGGGGAATAGGGGAGACCCAGTACTTC
CARGREGGIGETQYF
>TRBJ1-5|few|TRBD1|TRBV7-6
TGTGCCAGCAGCAGCGGACAGGGGGACCAGCCCCAGCATTTT
CASSSGQGDQPQHF
>TRBJ2-7|-|-|TRBV29-1
TGCAGCGTTCAGATCTCCTACGAGCAGTACTTC
CSVQISYEQYF
>TRBJ1-5|few|-|TRBV4-1
TGCGCCAGCAGCCACCTGCCTGAGAGCAATCAGCCCCAGCATTTT
CASSHLPESNQPQHF